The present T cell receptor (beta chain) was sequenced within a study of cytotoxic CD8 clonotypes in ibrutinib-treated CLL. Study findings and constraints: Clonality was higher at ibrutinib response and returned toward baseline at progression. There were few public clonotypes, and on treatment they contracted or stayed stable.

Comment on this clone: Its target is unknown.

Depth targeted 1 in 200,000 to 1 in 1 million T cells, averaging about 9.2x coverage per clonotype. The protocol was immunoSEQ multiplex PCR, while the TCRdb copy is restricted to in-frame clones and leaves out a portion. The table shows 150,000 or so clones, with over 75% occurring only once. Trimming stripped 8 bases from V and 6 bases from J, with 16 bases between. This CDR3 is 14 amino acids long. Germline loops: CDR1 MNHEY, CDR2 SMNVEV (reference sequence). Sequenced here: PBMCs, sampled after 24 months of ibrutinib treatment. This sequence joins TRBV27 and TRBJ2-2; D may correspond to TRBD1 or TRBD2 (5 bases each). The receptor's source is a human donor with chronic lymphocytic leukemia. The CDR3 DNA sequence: TGTGCCAGCGGATGGGACGTAGGGCCCGGGGAGCTGTTTTTT. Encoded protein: CASGWDVGPGELFF.